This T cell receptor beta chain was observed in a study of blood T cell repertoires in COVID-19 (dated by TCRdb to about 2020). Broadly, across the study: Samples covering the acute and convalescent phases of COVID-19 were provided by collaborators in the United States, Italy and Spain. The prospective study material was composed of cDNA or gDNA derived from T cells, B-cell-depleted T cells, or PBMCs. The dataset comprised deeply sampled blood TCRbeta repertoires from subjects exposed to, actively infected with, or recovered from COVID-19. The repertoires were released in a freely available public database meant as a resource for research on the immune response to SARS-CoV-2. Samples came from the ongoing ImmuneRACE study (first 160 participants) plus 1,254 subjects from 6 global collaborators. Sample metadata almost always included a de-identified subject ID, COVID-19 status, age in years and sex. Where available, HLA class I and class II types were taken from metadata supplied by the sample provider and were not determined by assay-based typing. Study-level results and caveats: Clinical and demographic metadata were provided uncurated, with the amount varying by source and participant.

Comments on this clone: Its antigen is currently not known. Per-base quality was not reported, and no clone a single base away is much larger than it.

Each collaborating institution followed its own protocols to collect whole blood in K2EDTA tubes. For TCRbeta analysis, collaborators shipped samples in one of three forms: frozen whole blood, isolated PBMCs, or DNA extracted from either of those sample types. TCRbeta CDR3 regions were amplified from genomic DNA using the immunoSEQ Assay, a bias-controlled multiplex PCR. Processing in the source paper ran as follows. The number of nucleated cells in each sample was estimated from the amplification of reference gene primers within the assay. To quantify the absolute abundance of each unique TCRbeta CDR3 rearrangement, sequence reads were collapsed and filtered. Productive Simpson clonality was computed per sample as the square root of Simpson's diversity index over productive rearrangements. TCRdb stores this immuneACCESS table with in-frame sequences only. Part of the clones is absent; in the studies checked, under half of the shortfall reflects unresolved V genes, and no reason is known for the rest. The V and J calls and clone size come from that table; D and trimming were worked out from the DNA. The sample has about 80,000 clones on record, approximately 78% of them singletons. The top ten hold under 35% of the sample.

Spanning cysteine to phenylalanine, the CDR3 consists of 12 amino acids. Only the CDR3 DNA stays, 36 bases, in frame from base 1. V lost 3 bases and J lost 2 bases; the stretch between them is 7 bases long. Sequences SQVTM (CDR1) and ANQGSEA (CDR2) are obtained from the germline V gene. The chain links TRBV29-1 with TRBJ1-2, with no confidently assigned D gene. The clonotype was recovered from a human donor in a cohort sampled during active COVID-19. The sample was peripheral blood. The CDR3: CSVDGENYGYTF. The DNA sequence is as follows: TGCAGCGTTGACGGGGAGAACTATGGCTACACCTTC.